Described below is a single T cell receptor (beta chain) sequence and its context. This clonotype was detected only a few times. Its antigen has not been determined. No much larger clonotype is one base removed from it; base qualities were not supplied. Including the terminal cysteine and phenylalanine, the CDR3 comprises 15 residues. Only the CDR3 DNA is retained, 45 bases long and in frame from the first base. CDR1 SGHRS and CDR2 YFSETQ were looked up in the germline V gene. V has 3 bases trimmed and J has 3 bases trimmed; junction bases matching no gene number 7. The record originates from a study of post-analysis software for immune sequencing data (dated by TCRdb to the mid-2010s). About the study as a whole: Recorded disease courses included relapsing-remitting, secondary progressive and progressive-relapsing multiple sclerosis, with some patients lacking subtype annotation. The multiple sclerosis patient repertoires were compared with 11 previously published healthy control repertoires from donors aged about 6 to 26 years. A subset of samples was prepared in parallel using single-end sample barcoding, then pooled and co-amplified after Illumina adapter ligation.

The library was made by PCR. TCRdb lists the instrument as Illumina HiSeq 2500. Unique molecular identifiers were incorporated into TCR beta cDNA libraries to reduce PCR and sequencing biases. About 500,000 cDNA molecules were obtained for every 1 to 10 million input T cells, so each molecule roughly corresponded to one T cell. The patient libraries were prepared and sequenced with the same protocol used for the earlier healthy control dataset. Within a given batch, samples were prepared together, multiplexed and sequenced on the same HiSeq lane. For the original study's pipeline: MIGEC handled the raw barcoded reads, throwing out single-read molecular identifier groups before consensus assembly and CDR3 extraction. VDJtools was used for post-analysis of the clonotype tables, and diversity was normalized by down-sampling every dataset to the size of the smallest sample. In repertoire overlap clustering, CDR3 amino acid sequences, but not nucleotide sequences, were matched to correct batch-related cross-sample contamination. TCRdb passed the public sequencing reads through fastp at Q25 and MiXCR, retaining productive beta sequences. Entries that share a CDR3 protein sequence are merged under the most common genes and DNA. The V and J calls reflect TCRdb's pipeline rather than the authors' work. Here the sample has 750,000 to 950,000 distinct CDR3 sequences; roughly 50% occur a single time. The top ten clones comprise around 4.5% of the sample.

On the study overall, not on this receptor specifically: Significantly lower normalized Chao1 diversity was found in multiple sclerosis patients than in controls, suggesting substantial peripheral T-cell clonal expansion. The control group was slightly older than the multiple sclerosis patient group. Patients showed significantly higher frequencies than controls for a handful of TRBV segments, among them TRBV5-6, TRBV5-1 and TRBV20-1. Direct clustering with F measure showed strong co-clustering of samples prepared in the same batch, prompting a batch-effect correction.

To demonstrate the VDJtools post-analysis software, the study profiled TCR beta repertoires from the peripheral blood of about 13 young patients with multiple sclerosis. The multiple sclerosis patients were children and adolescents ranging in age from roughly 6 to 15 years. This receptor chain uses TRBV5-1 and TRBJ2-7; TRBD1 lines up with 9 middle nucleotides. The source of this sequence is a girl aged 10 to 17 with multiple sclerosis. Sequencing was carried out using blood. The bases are TGCGCCAGCAGCTCCGTCCCGGGACAGGGCTACGAGCAGTACTTC. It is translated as CASSSVPGQGYEQYF.